This T cell receptor beta chain was identified during a study of siplizumab effects on memory and regulatory T cells. Study conclusions and caveats: Tracing alloreactive clones into unstimulated subsets worked for only a minor fraction of them. A naive or memory phenotype could not be assigned to roughly 80-97% of the proliferating CD4+ or CD8+ clones. Under siplizumab, alloreactive sequences traced to unstimulated CD4+ memory cells were significantly reduced.

With regard to this clone: The antigen is undetermined. The junction differs from germline at one of its ends, possibly a read error.

Measured with immunoSEQ multiplex PCR; TCRdb has only the in-frame clones, and not every one. This sample has tens of thousands of clones, with roughly nine tenths found just once. The germline gives CDR1 MNHEY, CDR2 SMNVEV (reference sequence). CDR3 length: 21 residues. The chain links TRBV27 to TRBJ2-5; 12 positions match TRBD2. The TCR originated in a human donor in good health. Input material: CD8+ T cells sorted from blood. The CDR3: CAGSQKIIGLAGNPVRETQYF. In nucleotides, the CDR3 is TGTGCCGGCAGCCAAAAAATAATAGGACTAGCGGGAAACCCGGTACGAGAGACCCAGTACTTC.